This record concerns one TCR beta chain sequence. Its antigen is not known. As handled by the study authors: There were no quality scores in the junction-only immunoSEQ sequences, so filtering differed. Sequencing was performed with immunoSEQ multiplex PCR; in TCRdb, only in-frame clones are kept and a portion is missing. D and trimming were read from the DNA, whereas the V and J calls and clone size are those reported in that table. The top ten hold 0.9% to 1.5% of the sample, which has nearly 2 million clones, about 95% seen once. Terminally differentiated effector memory CD45RA+ cells were left out of the naive CD8 fraction, which was CD45RO-negative and positively selected for CCR7. These data originate in a study of shared clonotypes between healthy human individuals. The overall study: Plates per donor: three CD4 naive, three CD4 memory, two CD8 naive, one CD8 memory. Study-level points and caveats: Naive subsets generally exceeded memory subsets in estimated richness. Generation of non-shared clonotypes was less probable than generation of clonotypes shared by all four donors.

Specimen: naive CD8+ T cells sorted from blood. The TCR sequence derives from a man aged 18 to 35 in good health.

The CDR3 DNA reads as TGTGCCAGCAGCCCGCTAGCGGGGCGGTATACGCAGTATTTT. This gives the protein CASSPLAGRYTQYF. This chain uses TRBV11-2 with TRBJ2-3; 9 nucleotides align to TRBD2. The CDR3 is made up of 14 amino acids. The germline gives CDR1 SGHAT, CDR2 FQNNGV. With V trimmed by 5 bases and J by 7 bases, 7 bases remained unmatched.